Described below is a single TCR beta chain sequence and its context. The antigen is unknown. Here immunoSEQ multiplex PCR was the method, and the copy in TCRdb shows in-frame clones only, minus some. The sample contains some 2,100 clones, roughly 13% of which appear only once. The record originates from a study of tumour-infiltrating T cells in Burkitt lymphoma. Background on the study: All epidemiological Burkitt lymphoma subtypes were represented in the cohort. Repertoire clonality predicted overall and progression-free survival. Study-level points and caveats: Public clonotypes, several, appeared across numerous Burkitt lymphoma patients.

The receptor's source is a human donor with Burkitt lymphoma. Sequencing was done on a sample of tumor tissue.

The CDR3 DNA is TGTGCCAGCAGCTTAGCGGGGGGCCTAACTCAAGAGACCCAGTACTTC. Encoded protein: CASSLAGGLTQETQYF. The rearrangement links TRBV7-2 to TRBJ2-5; either TRBD1 or TRBD2 may fit D (6 bases each). The V end was cut by 0 bases, the J end by 2 bases, with 13 bases between. There are 16 residues in the CDR3. Germline V CDR1 and CDR2: SGHTA, FQGNSA.